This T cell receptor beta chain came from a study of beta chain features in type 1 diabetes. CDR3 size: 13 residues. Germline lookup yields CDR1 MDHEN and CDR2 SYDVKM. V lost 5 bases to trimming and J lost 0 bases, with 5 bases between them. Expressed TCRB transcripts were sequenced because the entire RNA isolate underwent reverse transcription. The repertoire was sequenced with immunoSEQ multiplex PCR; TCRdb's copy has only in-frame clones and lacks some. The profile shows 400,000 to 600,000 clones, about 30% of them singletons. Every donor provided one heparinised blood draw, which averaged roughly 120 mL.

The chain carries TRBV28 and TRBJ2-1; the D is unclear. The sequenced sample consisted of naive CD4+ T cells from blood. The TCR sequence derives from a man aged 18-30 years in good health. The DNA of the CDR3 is TGTGCCAGCAGTCCTGCCTCCTACAATGAGCAGTTCTTC. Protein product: CASSPASYNEQFF.